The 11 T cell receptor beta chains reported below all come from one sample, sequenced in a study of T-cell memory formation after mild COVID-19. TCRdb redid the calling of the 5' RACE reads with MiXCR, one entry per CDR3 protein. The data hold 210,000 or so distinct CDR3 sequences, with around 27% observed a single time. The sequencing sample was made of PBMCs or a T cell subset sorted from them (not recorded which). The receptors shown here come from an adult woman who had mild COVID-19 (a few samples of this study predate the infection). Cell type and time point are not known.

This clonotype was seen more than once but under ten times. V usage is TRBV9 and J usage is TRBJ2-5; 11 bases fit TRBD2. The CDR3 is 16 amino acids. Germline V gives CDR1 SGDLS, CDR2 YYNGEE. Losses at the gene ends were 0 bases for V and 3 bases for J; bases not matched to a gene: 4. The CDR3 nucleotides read TGTGCCAGCAGCGTAGGAAATAGCGGGAGGGAAGAGACCCAGTACTTC. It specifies CASSVGNSGREETQYF. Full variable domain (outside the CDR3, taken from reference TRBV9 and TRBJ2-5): DSGVTQTPKHLITATGQRVTLRCSPRSGDLSVYWYQQSLDQGLQFLIQYYNGEERAKGNILERFSAQQFPDLHSELNLSSLELGDSALYFCASSVGNSGREETQYFGPGTRLLVL.

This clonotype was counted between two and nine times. CDR3 bases: TGCAGCCCCGAGCGGACAGGGCTAATGTCCGGGGAGCTGTTTTTT. Translation: CSPERTGLMSGELFF. The rearrangement links TRBV20-1 to TRBJ2-2, with 8 bases identical to TRBD1. CDR3 length: 15 residues. Germline CDR1 and CDR2: DFQATT and SNEGSKA (reference sequence).

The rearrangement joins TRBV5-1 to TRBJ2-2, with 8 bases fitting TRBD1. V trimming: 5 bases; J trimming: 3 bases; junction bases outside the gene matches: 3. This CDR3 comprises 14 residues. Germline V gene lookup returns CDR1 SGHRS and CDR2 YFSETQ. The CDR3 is CASRNRGDTGELFF. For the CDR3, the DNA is TGCGCCAGCAGGAACAGGGGGGACACCGGGGAGCTGTTTTTT. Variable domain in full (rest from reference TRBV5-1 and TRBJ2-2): KAGVTQTPRYLIKTRGQQVTLSCSPISGHRSVSWYQQTPGQGLQFLFEYFSETQRNKGNFPGRFSGRQFSNSRSEMNVSTLELGDSALYLCASRNRGDTGELFFGEGSRLTVL.

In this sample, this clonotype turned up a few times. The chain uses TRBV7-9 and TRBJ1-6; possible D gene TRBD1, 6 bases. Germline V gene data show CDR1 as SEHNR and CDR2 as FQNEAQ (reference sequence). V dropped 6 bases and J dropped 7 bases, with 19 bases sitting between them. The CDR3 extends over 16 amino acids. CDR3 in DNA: TGTGCCAGCAGGATAAACCTACAGGGAGGCAATTCACCCCTCCACTTT. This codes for CASRINLQGGNSPLHF.

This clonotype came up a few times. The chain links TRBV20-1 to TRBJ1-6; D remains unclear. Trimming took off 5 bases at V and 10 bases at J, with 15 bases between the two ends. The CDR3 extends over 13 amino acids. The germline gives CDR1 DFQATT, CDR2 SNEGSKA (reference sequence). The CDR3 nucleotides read TGCAGTGCTCGGGGATTTTCGCGATCACCCCTCCACTTT. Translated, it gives CSARGFSRSPLHF.

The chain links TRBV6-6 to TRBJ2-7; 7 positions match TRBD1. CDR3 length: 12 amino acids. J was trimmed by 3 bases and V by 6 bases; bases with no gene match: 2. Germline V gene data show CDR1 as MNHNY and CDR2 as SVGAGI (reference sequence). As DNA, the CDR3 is TGTGCCAGCAGCCCAGGGGGCTACGAGCAGTACGTC. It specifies CASSPGGYEQYV.

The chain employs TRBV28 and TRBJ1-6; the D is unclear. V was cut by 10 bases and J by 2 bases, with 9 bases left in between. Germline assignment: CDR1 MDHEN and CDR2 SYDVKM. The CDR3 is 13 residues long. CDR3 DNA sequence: TGTGCCACCTCCCCCGCCTATAATTCACCCCTCCACTTT. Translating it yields CATSPAYNSPLHF.

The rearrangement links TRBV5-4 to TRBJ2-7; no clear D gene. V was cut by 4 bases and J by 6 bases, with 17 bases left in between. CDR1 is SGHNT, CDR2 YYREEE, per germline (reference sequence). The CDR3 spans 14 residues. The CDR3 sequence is CASSPASSGREQYF. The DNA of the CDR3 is TGTGCCAGCAGCCCAGCTAGTTCAGGTCGCGAGCAGTACTTC.

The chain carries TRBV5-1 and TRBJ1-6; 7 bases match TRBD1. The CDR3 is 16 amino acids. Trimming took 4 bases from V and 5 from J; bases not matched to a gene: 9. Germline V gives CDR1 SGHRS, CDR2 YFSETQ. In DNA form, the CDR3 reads TGCGCCAGCAGCCCCAGGGGGGGCTTGGATAATTCACCCCTCCACTTT. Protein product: CASSPRGGLDNSPLHF.

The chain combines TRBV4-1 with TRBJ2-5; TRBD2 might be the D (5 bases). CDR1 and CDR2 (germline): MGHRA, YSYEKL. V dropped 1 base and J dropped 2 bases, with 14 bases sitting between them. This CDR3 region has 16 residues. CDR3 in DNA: TGCGCCAGCAGCCAAGGTGGCGCACCGGGGCAAGAGACCCAGTACTTC. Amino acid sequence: CASSQGGAPGQETQYF.

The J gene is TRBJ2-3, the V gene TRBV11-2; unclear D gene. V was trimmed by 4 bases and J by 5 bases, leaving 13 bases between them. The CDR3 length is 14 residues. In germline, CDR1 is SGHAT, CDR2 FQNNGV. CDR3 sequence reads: CASSSPWKQDTQYF. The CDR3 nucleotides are TGTGCCAGCAGCTCCCCCTGGAAGCAAGATACGCAGTATTTT. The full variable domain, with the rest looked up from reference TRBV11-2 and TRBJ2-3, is EAGVAQSPRYKIIEKRQSVAFWCNPISGHATLYWYQQILGQGPKLLIQFQNNGVVDDSQLPKDRFSAERLKGVDSTLKIQPAKLEDSAVYLCASSSPWKQDTQYFGPGTRLTVL.